Listed here are 21 T cell receptor beta chains from one sample, sequenced in a study of T cell responses to AZD1222 COVID-19 vaccine. TCRdb's table, derived via immunoSEQ multiplex PCR, lists solely in-frame clones and lacks some. The table records fewer than 110,000 clones, about nine tenths of them present only once. The sample in question was peripheral blood, obtained on day 0 of AZD1222 vaccination. The receptors shown here come from an adult in good health.

The chain has TRBV7-9 and TRBJ2-2; no definite D call. The germline gives CDR1 SEHNR, CDR2 FQNEAQ (reference sequence). There are 12 residues in the CDR3. V lost 6 bases to trimming and J lost 5 bases, with 7 bases between them. This chain's CDR3 is CASRPTTGELFF. The CDR3 coding sequence is TGTGCCAGCAGACCTACAACCGGGGAGCTGTTTTTT.

The rearrangement links TRBV7-2 to TRBJ2-1, with TRBD2 matching 10 bases. The CDR3 extends over 17 amino acids. V shed 4 bases and J 4 bases; nucleotides not matched to a gene: 10. Per germline, CDR1 SGHTA and CDR2 FQGNSA. CDR3 protein: CASSSQREGRPYNEQFF. Here the CDR3 DNA reads TGTGCCAGCAGCTCGCAGCGGGAGGGCCGCCCTTACAATGAGCAGTTCTTC.

J is TRBJ2-5 and V is TRBV12-5; a weak D match, TRBD1 (6 bases). V dropped 5 bases and J dropped 3 bases, with 10 bases sitting between them. The CDR3 runs to 13 residues. Per the germline V gene, CDR1 is LGHNT and CDR2 is FRNRAP. The CDR3 here is CASGRRGEETQYF. CDR3 nucleotide sequence: TGTGCTAGTGGTCGCAGGGGCGAAGAGACCCAGTACTTC.

The chain couples TRBV30 to TRBJ2-1; 8 bases match TRBD1. The V and J ends lost 5 bases and 10 bases, in that order; junction bases with no gene match: 1. Germline V lookup: CDR1 GTSNPN, CDR2 SVGIG (reference sequence). The CDR3 spans 10 residues. CDR3 amino acids: CAWGQGEQFF. The CDR3 DNA is TGTGCCTGGGGACAGGGCGAGCAGTTCTTC.

The gene calls are TRBV30 and TRBJ2-7, with unresolved D. V was pared by 8 bases and J by 2 bases, with 10 bases between. This CDR3 has 11 amino acids. CDR1 is GTSNPN, CDR2 SVGIG, per germline (reference sequence). CDR3 bases: TGTGCCCAGAAAGGGACCTACGAGCAGTACTTC. It is translated as CAQKGTYEQYF. Looking up the rest from reference TRBV30 and TRBJ2-7 gives the full variable domain: SQTIHQWPATLVQPVGSPLSLECTVEGTSNPNLYWYRQAAGRGLQLLFYSVGIGQISSEVPQNLSASRPQDRQFILSSKKLLLSDSGFYLCAQKGTYEQYFGPGTRLTVT.

The CDR3 sequence: CASSLRLAGGRTDTQYF. CDR3 bases: TGTGCCAGCAGCTTAAGGCTAGCGGGAGGACGCACAGATACGCAGTATTTT. The chain combines TRBV7-3 with TRBJ2-3, with 11 bases matching TRBD2. J was trimmed by 1 base and V by 1 base; bases with no gene match: 4. This CDR3 has 17 residues. Germline CDR1 SGHTA, CDR2 FQGTGA. Using reference TRBV7-3 and TRBJ2-3 for the parts outside the CDR3, the full variable domain is GAGVSQTPSNKVTEKGKYVELRCDPISGHTALYWYRQSLGQGPEFLIYFQGTGAADDSGLPNDRFFAVRPEGSVSTLKIQRTERGDSAVYLCASSLRLAGGRTDTQYFGPGTRLTVL.

The chain is built from TRBV2 and TRBJ2-7; D uncertain. Germline V CDR1 and CDR2: SNHLY, FYNNEI. V gave up 6 bases and J gave up 4 bases, with 16 bases separating them. CDR3 length: 14 amino acids. CDR3 sequence: CASSFGLLMYEQYF. The CDR3 nucleotides are TGTGCCAGCAGCTTCGGGTTGTTAATGTACGAGCAGTACTTC.

The CDR3 reads CASSQRQGTGELFF. The DNA of the CDR3 is TGCGCCAGCAGCCAAAGACAGGGAACCGGGGAGCTGTTTTTT. This chain joins TRBV4-3 and TRBJ2-2; 7 bases agree with TRBD1. V lost 2 bases to trimming and J lost 5 bases; unmatched junction nucleotides: 2. CDR1 and CDR2 from the germline V gene are LGHNA and YSLEER. The CDR3 is 14 amino acids.

The CDR3 sequence: CASSQVAGGHTDTQYF. The DNA of the CDR3 is TGTGCCAGCAGCCAAGTAGCGGGAGGGCACACAGATACGCAGTATTTT. This chain links TRBV3-1 (or the pseudogene TRBV3-2) with TRBJ2-3, with 11 bases aligning to TRBD2. The CDR3 is made up of 16 amino acids. The germline V gene encodes CDR1 LGHDT and CDR2 YNNKEL (reference sequence). V shed 1 base and J 2 bases; nucleotides not matched to a gene: 2.

V usage is TRBV23-1 and J usage is TRBJ1-1; unclear D gene. TRBV23-1 is designated an ORF whose function remains uncertain. The CDR3 is 16 residues long. The germline V and J ends were trimmed by 4 bases and 3 bases, with 18 bases remaining between them. CDR3 region: CASSPIGIKEDTEAFF. CDR3 DNA: TGCGCCAGCAGTCCAATCGGTATCAAGGAGGACACTGAAGCTTTCTTT.

The chain combines TRBV11-2 with TRBJ2-3, with a tentative D call TRBD2 (5 bases). CDR1 is SGHAT and CDR2 is FQNNGV in the germline V gene. V was clipped by 4 bases and J by 10 bases, with 12 bases between them. The CDR3 loop spans 12 amino acids. DNA of the CDR3: TGTGCCAGCAGCTCCCCCAGCGGCTCGCAGTATTTT. Encoded protein: CASSSPSGSQYF.

The CDR3 DNA sequence: TGTGCCAGCAGCTCCGGATTAACGCAGTATTTT. Encoded protein: CASSSGLTQYF. The V and J genes are TRBV7-6 and TRBJ2-3, with D unclear. The ends were cut back, 4 bases at V and 9 bases at J, with 8 bases in the middle. This CDR3 contains 11 residues. The germline V gene has CDR1 SGHVS and CDR2 FNYEAQ.

With regard to this clone: Other DNA sequences in the sample encode the same CDR3. V gene TRBV10-1 combines with J gene TRBJ2-1; either TRBD1 or TRBD2 may supply D (5 bases each). CDR3 length equals 14 residues. The V end lost 2 bases, the J end lost 1 base, and 6 bases lay between the germline ends. The germline CDR1 and CDR2 sequences are WNHNN and SYGVQD (reference sequence). The CDR3 protein is CASSEGGSYNEQFF. CDR3 coding DNA: TGCGCCAGCAGTGAGGGGGGTTCCTACAATGAGCAGTTCTTC.

This clone was counted only a few times. The chain couples TRBV21-1 to TRBJ2-1; TRBD2, the D gene given by the table, was not confirmed from the DNA. TRBV21-1 is reported as a pseudogene. This CDR3 is 16 amino acids long. The CDR3 region is CASSKVGGRVYNEQFF. In DNA form, the CDR3 reads TGTGCCAGCAGCAAAGTGGGCGGGAGGGTCTACAATGAGCAGTTCTTC.

CDR3 DNA: TGTGCCAGCAGCAAGGGCAGGGAAGTCCAAGAGACCCAGTACTTC. It codes for CASSKGREVQETQYF. The genes are TRBV11-2 and TRBJ2-5; D is perhaps TRBD1 (5 bases). V gave up 5 bases and J gave up 1 base, with 14 bases separating them. The CDR3 has 15 amino acids. Germline V CDR1 and CDR2: SGHAT, FQNNGV.

This chain uses TRBV19 with TRBJ2-1; 9 bases match TRBD2. There are 16 residues in the CDR3. V dropped 4 bases and J dropped 8; count of bases not matched to a gene: 12. The germline gives CDR1 LNHDA, CDR2 SQIVND (reference sequence). In DNA form, the CDR3 reads TGTGCCAGTAGTACGGGACTAGCAGGAAGTGGGCATGAGCAGTTCTTC. It translates to CASSTGLAGSGHEQFF.

This clone was recorded once. The genes are TRBV13 and TRBJ2-7, with D possibly called TRBD1 or TRBD2 (6 bases each). Looked up from germline, CDR1 is PRHDT and CDR2 is FYEKMQ (reference sequence). V was shortened by 5 bases and J by 1 base, with 12 bases between the two germline ends. This CDR3 contains 14 residues. CDR3 bases: TGTGCCAGCAGCCCAAGGGGGGTTTCCTACGAGCAGTACTTC. Protein product: CASSPRGVSYEQYF.

The J gene is TRBJ2-7, the V gene TRBV21-1; TRBD1, the table's D call, lacks a check against the DNA. TRBV21-1 is classified as a pseudogene. This CDR3 region has 16 residues. CDR3 bases: TGTGCCAGCAGCAAAGCGCCACCGGACAGGAACTTCGAGCAGTACTTC. Residues: CASSKAPPDRNFEQYF.

The chain combines TRBV28 with TRBJ2-3, with 11 bases matching TRBD2. The trim removed 4 bases at V and 2 bases at J, leaving 8 bases unmatched. CDR3 length: 17 amino acids. Germline CDR1 and CDR2: MDHEN and SYDVKM. The CDR3 spells CASSYSGLAVITDTQYF. The CDR3 DNA reads as TGTGCCAGCAGTTACTCGGGACTAGCGGTTATCACAGATACGCAGTATTTT.

The chain couples TRBV7-9 to TRBJ2-7, with 12 bases fitting TRBD1. The CDR3 is 18 amino acids. Germline V gives CDR1 SEHNR, CDR2 FQNEAQ (reference sequence). Trimming cost V 5 bases and J 0 bases; bases outside gene matches: 11. The CDR3 DNA follows: TGTGCCAGCAGCCTGCCCGGGACAGGGGGCTCCCTCTCCTACGAGCAGTACTTC. It yields the protein CASSLPGTGGSLSYEQYF.

The chain couples TRBV18 to TRBJ2-3, with unresolved D. Per the germline V gene, CDR1 is KGHSH and CDR2 is LQKENI. The CDR3 is 14 amino acids. V lost 6 bases and J lost 2, with 12 bases in between. The CDR3 is CASSLQHSTDTQYF. CDR3 sequence (DNA): TGTGCCAGCTCGTTACAGCATTCCACAGATACGCAGTATTTT.